The T cell receptor (beta chain) described here comes from a study of CD8+ T cells in alopecia areata. Background on the study: Tofacitinib administration to treated patients was oral, at 5 to 10 mg twice daily.

RNA, once extracted, was reverse transcribed into cDNA for use as the sequencing template. Measured with immunoSEQ multiplex PCR; TCRdb has only the in-frame clones, and not every one. The sample records under 70,000 clones, about 96% being singletons. As for this clone: The antigen is unknown.

In germline, CDR1 is SGHVS, CDR2 FQNEAQ. The CDR3 totals 13 residues. V gave up 1 base and J gave up 7 bases, with 10 bases separating them. Study-wide findings and caveats: Elevated clonality characterized lesional scalp relative to normal scalp, particularly in alopecia totalis/universalis.

Lesional scalp punch biopsies and peripheral blood were collected from alopecia areata patients. Cell sorting on a FACSAria was used to separate CD4+ and CD8+ T cells from the PBMCs. The receptor was derived from a human donor with alopecia areata. The J gene is TRBJ2-5, the V gene TRBV7-8; D is unresolved. The sequences come from CD8+ T cells sorted from blood, collected at week 0. In DNA, the CDR3 is TGTGCCAGCAGCTTAGGGCCGGGCCGGACCCAGTACTTC. Encoded protein: CASSLGPGRTQYF.